The text below deals with one T cell receptor beta chain. This sample stems from a study of siplizumab effects on memory and regulatory T cells. Repertoires were generated with immunoSEQ multiplex PCR, while TCRdb's copy carries only in-frame clones and drops some. This table has some 52,000 clones, 95% to 98% appearing once. From germline, CDR1 is KGHSH and CDR2 LQKENI. The CDR3 has 14 residues. V gave up 1 base and J gave up 6 bases, with 11 bases separating them. The sequenced sample consisted of naive CD4+ T cells sorted from blood. The source of this sequence is a human donor in good health. The rearrangement joins TRBV18 to TRBJ2-3; TRBD1 might be the D (6 bases). In DNA form, the CDR3 reads TGTGCCAGCTCACCACAGTCAGGGGCCGATACGCAGTATTTT. Translated: CASSPQSGADTQYF.